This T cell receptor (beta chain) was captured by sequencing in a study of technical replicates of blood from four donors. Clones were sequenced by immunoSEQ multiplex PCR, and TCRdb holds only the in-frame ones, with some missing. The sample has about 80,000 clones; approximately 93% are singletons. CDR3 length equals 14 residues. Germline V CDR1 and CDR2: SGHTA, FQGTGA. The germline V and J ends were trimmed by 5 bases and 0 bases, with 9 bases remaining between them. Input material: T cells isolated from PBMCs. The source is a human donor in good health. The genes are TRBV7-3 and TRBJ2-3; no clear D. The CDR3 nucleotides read TGTGCCAGCAGCCTCGGTCTAAGCACAGATACGCAGTATTTT. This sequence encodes CASSLGLSTDTQYF.